This TCR beta chain was captured by sequencing in a study of T cell responses to AZD1222 COVID-19 vaccine. Measured with immunoSEQ multiplex PCR; TCRdb has only the in-frame clones, and not every one. The sample lists 70,000 to 95,000 clones, over 85% occurring once. The V and J ends lost 3 bases and 8 bases respectively, with 16 bases between them. The length of the CDR3 is 14 residues. Germline CDR1 reads MGHDK; CDR2 reads SYGVNS. Study-level points and caveats: Two doses of AZD1222 preceded a rise in Spike-specific TCR breadth and depth. Baseline seropositivity characterized only six or seven AZD1222 recipients. Spike was spanned by vaccine-associated CD4 TCRs, which were dominant at 160-218 and 743-854. The donors showed a predominance of white British ancestry and of females, with possible underestimation of clonal diversity.

As concerns this clone: The antigen is not known.

The source of this sequence is an adult in good health. This chain joins TRBV25-1 and TRBJ1-2; D is perhaps TRBD1 (6 bases). The sample consisted of peripheral blood, taken on day 0 of MenACWY control vaccination. The DNA for the CDR3 is TGTGCCAGCAGTGACACCCCCAGGGGAAAGGGCTACACCTTC. This gives the protein CASSDTPRGKGYTF.